This T cell receptor beta chain was found in a study of long-term antiretroviral therapy in people with HIV. Whole-study findings and limits: Clonal expansions arising prior to ART prevailed in the repertoire at every time point.

This CDR3 region has 18 residues. The V gene lost 4 bases and the J gene lost 2 bases, with 23 bases spanning the gap. Germline V lookup: CDR1 SEHNR, CDR2 FQNEAQ (reference sequence). This clone came up once. Its antigen is unidentified. They ran version v3.0 of the immunoSEQ assay at survey level. TCRdb's copy holds only in-frame clones and misses some; the assay was immunoSEQ multiplex PCR. The sample consists of about 3,300 clones, nearly 90% of them appearing once. Per donor, a minimum of one pre-ART and a minimum of two post-ART PBMC samples were available. The chain employs TRBV7-9 and TRBJ1-1; the D is unclear. This receptor was identified in a woman in her fifties or sixties with HIV. The sequencing used unsorted PBMCs, collected 0.3 years after starting antiretroviral therapy. CDR3 sequence reads: CASSSRANGSSRNTEAFF. CDR3 coding DNA: TGTGCCAGCAGCTCCCGGGCCAACGGCTCTAGTAGAAACACTGAAGCTTTCTTT.